The 23 T cell receptor beta chains presented below share a single source sample, sequenced in a study of T cell repertoires in cytomegalovirus infection. The antigens these receptors bind are not known. Via MiXCR, TCRdb re-called the reads, giving one row per CDR3 protein. The table records 800,000 to 950,000 distinct CDR3 sequences, about 30% of them present only once. Sequences were derived from cultured CD8+ T cells from PBMCs, sampled from culture after CMV antigen stimulation. These receptor sequences come from a human donor in good health (CMV status not recorded). Some clones in this sample may be carry-over from other donors' samples.

The chain has TRBV9 and TRBJ2-2; the D is unclear. Germline CDR1 reads SGDLS; CDR2 reads YYNGEE. V was cut by 0 bases and J by 0 bases, with 9 bases left in between. The CDR3 has 16 residues. The CDR3 protein is CASSVGGRSNTGELFF. The CDR3 DNA sequence: TGTGCCAGCAGCGTAGGTGGACGCTCGAACACCGGGGAGCTGTTTTTT.

This clonotype was observed a handful of times. This chain links TRBV27 with TRBJ2-1; maybe TRBD1 (6 bases). The CDR3 covers 18 residues. Germline V lookup: CDR1 MNHEY, CDR2 SMNVEV (reference sequence). V was trimmed by 4 bases and J by 0 bases, leaving 19 bases between them. The CDR3 nucleotides are TGTGCCAGCAGTTCTTTACGCCAGGGGCCAAGCTCCTACAATGAGCAGTTCTTC. This codes for CASSSLRQGPSSYNEQFF.

The CDR3 spells CASSLRGEATNEKLFF. In DNA, the CDR3 is TGTGCCAGCAGCTTAAGGGGGGAGGCAACTAATGAAAAACTGTTTTTT. The chain carries TRBV7-6 and TRBJ1-4, with D possibly TRBD1 on 6 matching bases. Germline loops: CDR1 SGHVS, CDR2 FNYEAQ. The V end was cut by 2 bases, the J end by 0 bases, with 10 bases between. This CDR3 is built from 16 residues.

V usage is TRBV2 and J usage is TRBJ1-5, with 9 bases fitting TRBD1. Germline trimming cut 5 bases from V and 2 bases from J; bases unmatched to any gene: 10. This CDR3 contains 17 residues. Per germline, CDR1 SNHLY and CDR2 FYNNEI. CDR3 residues: CASSIPGTGPGNQPQHF. CDR3 sequence (DNA): TGTGCCAGCAGTATCCCGGGGACAGGGCCCGGCAATCAGCCCCAGCATTTT. The complete variable domain, with remaining parts taken from reference TRBV2 and TRBJ1-5, reads EPEVTQTPSHQVTQMGQEVILRCVPISNHLYFYWYRQILGQKVEFLVSFYNNEISEKSEIFDDQFSVERPDGSNFTLKIRSTKLEDSAMYFCASSIPGTGPGNQPQHFGDGTRLSIL.

The chain recombines TRBV27 with TRBJ1-2, with a weak D call TRBD1 (6 bases). CDR1 is MNHEY and CDR2 is SMNVEV in the germline V gene (reference sequence). This CDR3 comprises 14 residues. Trimming pared 4 bases from V and 6 bases from J, leaving 15 bases between. The CDR3 DNA sequence: TGTGCCAGCAGTTCCGGGGGCAGGGTGGATGGCTACACCTTC. Protein sequence: CASSSGGRVDGYTF.

The sample holds a few counts of this clonotype. The chain uses TRBV7-8 and TRBJ1-5; the D gene is possibly TRBD1 (5 bases). This CDR3 region has 15 residues. Germline V gene lookup returns CDR1 SGHVS and CDR2 FQNEAQ. V dropped 5 bases and J dropped 6 bases, with 17 bases sitting between them. CDR3 DNA: TGTGCCAGCAGCCCCGAAGTGGGGGGACTTCAGCCCCAGCATTTT. Its protein product is CASSPEVGGLQPQHF.

This clonotype was observed a few times. This chain's CDR3 is CASSIDRSSPLHF. The CDR3 bases are TGTGCCAGTAGTATAGACAGATCTTCACCCCTCCACTTT. The V gene is TRBV19, the J gene TRBJ1-6, with unresolved D. V was pared by 0 bases and J by 9 bases, with 6 bases between. Germline CDR1 and CDR2: LNHDA and SQIVND (reference sequence). There are 13 residues in the CDR3.

This clonotype was observed once. A much larger clone is a single base away; this may be a read error. The rearrangement uses TRBV7-8 and TRBJ2-7; the match to TRBD1 covers 10 bases. J gave up 9 bases and V 5 bases, and 7 bases lay outside the gene matches. CDR1 is SGHVS, CDR2 FQNEAQ, per germline. This CDR3 is 13 amino acids long. The CDR3 loop reads CASSHGTGVVQYV. CDR3 coding DNA: TGTGCCAGCAGCCATGGGACAGGGGTCGTGCAGTACGTC.

The chain employs TRBV27 and TRBJ1-1, with D possibly being TRBD1 (6 bases). The germline V gene encodes CDR1 MNHEY and CDR2 SMNVEV (reference sequence). The CDR3 has 14 amino acids. Trimming stripped 6 bases from V and 0 bases from J, with 11 bases between. The CDR3 DNA follows: TGTGCCAGCAGACGCGGGACACTGAACACTGAAGCTTTCTTT. Translation: CASRRGTLNTEAFF.

This clonotype was seen a handful of times. The chain is built from TRBV6-6 and TRBJ1-2, with 8 bases matching TRBD1. The CDR3 loop spans 15 amino acids. The germline CDR1 and CDR2 sequences are MNHNY and SVGAGI (reference sequence). The V gene end was trimmed by 4 bases and the J gene end by 3 bases; junction bases not matched to a gene: 7. The CDR3 loop reads CASSSQGAPDYGYTF. DNA of the CDR3: TGTGCCAGCAGTTCTCAGGGGGCTCCGGACTATGGCTACACCTTC.

As regards this clonotype: Sequence at one end of the junction differs from germline and may be a read error. This chain joins TRBV7-3 and TRBJ1-2; TRBD1 is a possible D gene (6 bases). Germline CDR1 is SGHTA and CDR2 is FQGTGA. CDR3 size: 15 residues. The CDR3 is CVSTSSVGQFSGYTF. As DNA, the CDR3 is TGTGTCAGCACCTCCTCCGTAGGACAGTTTAGCGGCTACACCTTC. Using reference TRBV7-3 and TRBJ1-2 for the parts outside the CDR3, the full variable domain is GAGVSQTPSNKVTEKGKYVELRCDPISGHTALYWYRQSLGQGPEFLIYFQGTGAADDSGLPNDRFFAVRPEGSVSTLKIQRTERGDSAVYLCVSTSSVGQFSGYTFGSGTRLTVV.

This sequence joins TRBV18 and TRBJ1-1; 9 bases match TRBD1. The CDR3 totals 15 residues. CDR1 and CDR2 (germline): KGHSH, LQKENI. V shed 3 bases and J 3 bases; nucleotides not matched to a gene: 5. In DNA form, the CDR3 reads TGTGCCAGCTCACCGGACAGGGGCCAATACACTGAAGCTTTCTTT. As protein: CASSPDRGQYTEAFF.

The rearrangement joins TRBV19 to TRBJ1-1; tentatively, D is TRBD1 (6 bases). The germline V gene has CDR1 LNHDA and CDR2 SQIVND (reference sequence). CDR3 size: 13 residues. The ends were cut back, 7 bases at V and 5 bases at J, with 14 bases in the middle. For the CDR3, the DNA is TGTGCCAGTAACTACAGGGTGGGAACTGAAGCTTTCTTT. Its translation: CASNYRVGTEAFF.

This clonotype was counted between two and nine times. This sequence joins TRBV29-1 and TRBJ1-5; D uncertain. The CDR3 totals 14 residues. Germline lookup yields CDR1 SQVTM and CDR2 ANQGSEA. Between the trimmed V and J ends, which lost 8 bases and 1 base, there was a span of 15 bases. The CDR3 DNA is TGCAGCCTGAGGAAGGTAGGGAGCAATCAGCCCCAGCATTTT. Amino acids: CSLRKVGSNQPQHF.

The chain uses TRBV7-9 and TRBJ2-1; D is ambiguous. Looked up from germline, CDR1 is SEHNR and CDR2 is FQNEAQ (reference sequence). Trimming removed 1 base from V and 8 bases from J, with 15 bases in between. The CDR3 is 15 residues long. The CDR3 reads CASSLGSMGGDEQFF. In DNA, the CDR3 is TGTGCCAGCAGCTTAGGTTCAATGGGTGGCGATGAGCAGTTCTTC.

This clonotype has only one observation. The CDR3 protein is CASSRDQLVGYTF. In DNA form, the CDR3 reads TGTGCCAGCAGCCGAGACCAACTGGTTGGCTACACCTTC. The chain links TRBV4-2 to TRBJ1-2; unclear D gene. Germline loops: CDR1 LGHNA, CDR2 YNFKEQ. V lost 4 bases and J 7 bases, leaving 13 bases between the germline ends. The CDR3 covers 13 residues.

This rearrangement joins TRBV4-1 to TRBJ1-5; D perhaps matches TRBD1 (5 bases). Germline loops: CDR1 MGHRA, CDR2 YSYEKL. V shed 0 bases and J shed 4 bases, with 10 bases lying between them. CDR3 size: 15 residues. The CDR3 here is CASSQERRGNQPQHF. CDR3 in DNA: TGCGCCAGCAGCCAAGAAAGGAGGGGAAATCAGCCCCAGCATTTT.

The J gene is TRBJ2-1, the V gene TRBV6-2 or TRBV6-3, with 8 bases matching TRBD2. With V trimmed by 7 bases and J by 3 bases, 11 bases remained unmatched. Germline lookup yields CDR1 MNHEY and CDR2 SVGEGT. The CDR3 is 16 residues long. The CDR3 DNA is TGTGCCAGCACCAACCGGGAGGGGGGGGGCTACAATGAGCAGTTCTTC. Protein: CASTNREGGGYNEQFF.

The J gene is TRBJ1-5, the V gene TRBV28; D is uncertain. Trimming took off 0 bases at V and 4 bases at J, with 7 bases between the two ends. Germline values: CDR1 MDHEN, CDR2 SYDVKM. CDR3 length: 14 amino acids. CDR3 amino acids: CASSLWGENQPQHF. Here the CDR3 DNA reads TGTGCCAGCAGTTTATGGGGAGAGAATCAGCCCCAGCATTTT.

To note about this clonotype: A junction end diverges from the germline sequence, so it may reflect a read error. The chain employs TRBV14 and TRBJ2-5; 8 positions agree with TRBD1. CDR1 is SGHDN and CDR2 is FVKESK in the germline V gene. CDR3 length: 14 residues. Here the CDR3 reads CVSSQRTGQETQYF. In DNA form, the CDR3 reads TGTGTCAGCAGCCAACGGACAGGGCAAGAGACCCAGTACTTC.

This clonotype was observed a few times. This chain links TRBV6-1 with TRBJ1-1; D gene ambiguous. Germline CDR1 and CDR2: MNHNS and SASEGT. The V and J ends lost 4 bases and 5 bases respectively, with 14 bases between them. The CDR3 consists of 14 residues. The CDR3 is CASSGYKTKTEAFF. The CDR3 bases are TGTGCCAGCAGTGGGTATAAGACCAAAACTGAAGCTTTCTTT.

The chain links TRBV7-6 to TRBJ2-5; TRBD1 is a possible D gene (6 bases). The germline V gene encodes CDR1 SGHVS and CDR2 FNYEAQ. V lost 5 bases and J lost 9, with 16 bases in between. This CDR3 region has 13 residues. The CDR3 bases are TGTGCCAGCAGCCCACGTTGGACAGTACCCCAGTACTTC. Translating gives CASSPRWTVPQYF.

The CDR3: CATKGANVLTF. The DNA for the CDR3 is TGTGCCACTAAGGGGGCCAACGTCCTGACTTTC. The J gene is TRBJ2-6, the V gene TRBV28, with no clear D. Trimming pared 10 bases from V and 4 bases from J, leaving 5 bases between. This CDR3 spans 11 amino acids. Germline V lookup: CDR1 MDHEN, CDR2 SYDVKM.